The 23 T cell receptor beta chains listed next were all sequenced from one sample in a study of T cells in localized non-small cell lung cancer. TCRdb's copy holds only in-frame clones and misses some; the assay was immunoSEQ multiplex PCR. Counted here are roughly 2,000 clones, about 25% occurring once; the ten biggest clones make up roughly 15%. The source was normal lung tissue next to the tumor, collected before any cancer treatment. The receptors stem from a female donor over 55 with stage III squamous cell lung carcinoma.

In its sample, this clone was seen a few times. V is TRBV9 and J is TRBJ1-2; TRBD1 agrees at 7 bases. The CDR3 has 14 residues. J was trimmed by 4 bases and V by 5 bases; bases with no gene match: 8. In germline, CDR1 is SGDLS, CDR2 YYNGEE. CDR3 sequence (DNA): TGTGCCAGCAGTCAGACCAGGGGGAGCTATGGCTACACCTTC. Residues: CASSQTRGSYGYTF.

The CDR3 here is CASSLTGASNYGYTF. DNA for the CDR3: TGTGCCAGCAGTTTGACAGGGGCCTCTAACTATGGCTACACCTTC. The chain links TRBV28 to TRBJ1-2, with 8 bases lining up with TRBD1. Losses at the gene ends were 3 bases for V and 0 bases for J; bases not matched to a gene: 3. Germline CDR1 and CDR2: MDHEN and SYDVKM. This CDR3 comprises 15 residues.

V and J are TRBV9 and TRBJ1-5, with unresolved D. Deletions cut 4 bases from V and 0 bases from J, with 11 bases between. The CDR3 has 15 amino acids. CDR1 SGDLS and CDR2 YYNGEE come from the germline V gene. The CDR3, as DNA: TGTGCCAGCAGCCCGGGGTTCTATAGCAATCAGCCCCAGCATTTT. Translation gives CASSPGFYSNQPQHF.

The chain couples TRBV29-1 to TRBJ2-2; 8 bases are a match to TRBD1. V lost 5 bases to trimming and J lost 5 bases; unmatched junction nucleotides: 10. The germline gives CDR1 SQVTM, CDR2 ANQGSEA. The CDR3 length is 15 residues. In DNA form, the CDR3 reads TGCAGCGTTAAGAATCCGGGACAGGAAACCGGGGAGCTGTTTTTT. Its protein is CSVKNPGQETGELFF.

This chain uses TRBV6-8 with TRBJ1-2, with no clear D. The V gene's germline CDR1 is MNHGY and CDR2 SAAAGT. The V end was cut by 6 bases, the J end by 4 bases, with 15 bases between. The CDR3 is 14 residues long. The CDR3 loop reads CASSQGRGIYGYTF. For the CDR3, the DNA is TGTGCCAGCAGCCAAGGACGGGGAATCTATGGCTACACCTTC.

Sample share makes this clone medium-sized. The chain couples TRBV11-3 to TRBJ2-3, with 7 positions matching TRBD1. Germline lookup yields CDR1 SGHNT and CDR2 YENEEA. Trimming removed 1 base from V and 2 bases from J; junction bases left unmatched: 3. This CDR3 contains 15 residues. CDR3 sequence reads: CASSLGQGVTDTQYF. The DNA of the CDR3 is TGTGCCAGCAGCTTAGGCCAGGGGGTCACAGATACGCAGTATTTT.

The chain combines TRBV11-3 with TRBJ1-2, with a possible D match to TRBD1 (5 bases). With 0 bases removed from V and 8 bases from J, the gap between germline ends came to 22 bases. This CDR3 contains 17 residues. The V gene's germline CDR1 is SGHNT and CDR2 YENEEA. CDR3: CASSLDWGSGSRDGYTF. DNA for the CDR3: TGTGCCAGCAGCTTAGATTGGGGGTCAGGGAGCCGTGACGGCTACACCTTC. The complete variable domain, with remaining parts taken from reference TRBV11-3 and TRBJ1-2, reads EAGVVQSPRYKIIEKKQPVAFWCNPISGHNTLYWYLQNLGQGPELLIRYENEEAVDDSQLPKDRFSAERLKGVDSTLKIQPAELGDSAVYLCASSLDWGSGSRDGYTFGSGTRLTVV.

This clone has just one count. The V call is TRBV29-1, the J call TRBJ1-4; D remains unclear. This CDR3 has 14 amino acids. Germline values: CDR1 SQVTM, CDR2 ANQGSEA. V was pared by 6 bases and J by 3 bases, with 14 bases between. The CDR3 protein is CSVSYRGSNEKLFF. The CDR3 bases are TGCAGCGTCTCATATCGGGGATCTAATGAAAAACTGTTTTTT.

The chain employs TRBV19 and TRBJ2-5, with 7 positions matching TRBD2. V lost 2 bases to trimming and J lost 1 base; unmatched junction nucleotides: 10. CDR1 is LNHDA and CDR2 is SQIVND in the germline V gene (reference sequence). This CDR3 is built from 17 residues. The CDR3 here is CASSISWASGTQETQYF. DNA for the CDR3: TGTGCCAGTAGTATATCATGGGCTAGCGGCACCCAAGAGACCCAGTACTTC. Filled out from reference TRBV19 and TRBJ2-5, the complete variable domain reads DGGITQSPKYLFRKEGQNVTLSCEQNLNHDAMYWYRQDPGQGLRLIYYSQIVNDFQKGDIAEGYSVSREKKESFPLTVTSAQKNPTAFYLCASSISWASGTQETQYFGPGTRLLVL.

This clone was detected a few times. The V and J genes are TRBV19 and TRBJ1-1; TRBD1 aligns across 7 bases. Losses at the gene ends were 7 bases for V and 4 bases for J; bases not matched to a gene: 6. CDR1 and CDR2 from the germline V gene are LNHDA and SQIVND (reference sequence). The CDR3 sequence is 13 residues long. CDR3 sequence: CASTRGRGTEAFF. CDR3 bases: TGTGCCAGTACGAGGGGGCGCGGCACTGAAGCTTTCTTT.

This clone was counted between two and nine times. The chain is built from TRBV11-3 and TRBJ1-5; the match to TRBD1 covers 10 bases. Germline V gene sequence: CDR1 SGHNT, CDR2 YENEEA. The CDR3 has 15 residues. With V trimmed by 5 bases and J by 6 bases, 7 bases remained unmatched. The CDR3 bases are TGTGCCAGCAGCCGGACAGGGGGTTTTGGTCAGCCCCAGCATTTT. Translation: CASSRTGGFGQPQHF.

This clone was detected only a few times. V is TRBV28 and J is TRBJ1-1; D is ambiguous. The CDR3 runs to 14 residues. In germline, CDR1 is MDHEN, CDR2 SYDVKM. Trimming took 4 bases from V and 5 from J, leaving 14 bases between them. The DNA of the CDR3 is TGTGCCAGCAGTTCGAGGTGGGGTCGAACTGAAGCTTTCTTT. Encoded protein: CASSSRWGRTEAFF.

By share of the sample, this clone is medium-sized. The chain has TRBV28 and TRBJ2-1, with D tentatively TRBD1 (7 bases). The CDR3 runs to 19 residues. Trimming took off 3 bases at V and 0 bases at J, with 21 bases between the two ends. Germline V lookup: CDR1 MDHEN, CDR2 SYDVKM. The CDR3, as DNA: TGTGCCAGCAGTTTGGCCATGGGGGGACAGCTAAGCTCCTACAATGAGCAGTTCTTC. This sequence encodes CASSLAMGGQLSSYNEQFF.

Only a few counts were recorded for this clone. The gene calls are TRBV28 and TRBJ1-6, with a weak D call TRBD1 (6 bases). The length of the CDR3 is 14 residues. Trimming left V 7 bases short and J 14 bases short, with 21 bases between. From germline, CDR1 is MDHEN and CDR2 SYDVKM. CDR3 coding DNA: TGTGCCAGCAAACCACAGGGTACATTTGTGTCCCTCCACTTT. Translation gives CASKPQGTFVSLHF.

The chain uses TRBV5-1 and TRBJ2-5; D not certain. The V end was cut by 0 bases, the J end by 1 base, with 7 bases between. The germline CDR1 and CDR2 sequences are SGHRS and YFSETQ. CDR3 length: 14 amino acids. The CDR3 sequence is CASSLDVPQETQYF. For the CDR3, the DNA is TGCGCCAGCAGCTTGGATGTCCCCCAAGAGACCCAGTACTTC.

The rearrangement joins TRBV11-3 to TRBJ2-7; 12 nucleotides match TRBD2. This CDR3 spans 15 amino acids. Germline V gene lookup returns CDR1 SGHNT and CDR2 YENEEA. V lost 5 bases to trimming and J lost 3 bases; unmatched junction nucleotides: 5. CDR3 DNA sequence: TGTGCCAGCAGCAACATGGGACTAGCGGGCTACGAGCAGTACTTC. As protein: CASSNMGLAGYEQYF.

The rearrangement links TRBV1 to TRBJ2-3. TRBV1 is an annotated pseudogene. CDR3 length: 18 residues. CDR3 nucleotides: TGCGCCAGCAGCCAAAGAAGCCAGGCGGAGACGCTGACAGATACGCAGTATTTT. This gives the protein CASSQRSQAETLTDTQYF.

A few counts support this clone. The chain joins TRBV6-8 to TRBJ1-2; no definite D call. Trimming shortened V by 6 bases and J by 1 base, and 6 bases separated the two germline ends. The CDR3 covers 12 residues. Germline-derived CDR1 and CDR2 are MNHGY and SAAAGT. CDR3 DNA sequence: TGTGCCAGCAGGGGCGTTAACTATGGCTACACCTTC. Translated: CASRGVNYGYTF.

This clone was observed a single time. This chain links TRBV28 with TRBJ2-3; D is uncertain. The V gene's germline CDR1 is MDHEN and CDR2 SYDVKM. The CDR3 length is 14 residues. Trimming removed 4 bases at V and 1 base at J, with 9 bases between. The CDR3 DNA reads as TGTGCCAGCAGTTCGTACAGCGGCACAGATACGCAGTATTTT. It is translated as CASSSYSGTDTQYF.

The V and J genes are TRBV9 and TRBJ2-1, with D perhaps being TRBD1 or TRBD2 (5 bases each). Trimming removed 7 bases at V and 5 bases at J, with 16 bases between. The CDR3 has 14 residues. Looked up from germline, CDR1 is SGDLS and CDR2 is YYNGEE. In DNA form, the CDR3 reads TGTGCCAGCGGGGGTTATGGCCGCCACAATGAGCAGTTCTTC. Encoded protein: CASGGYGRHNEQFF.

This clone is medium-sized within its sample. The V and J genes are TRBV6-8 and TRBJ1-2; TRBD1 matches 7 bases. The CDR3 spans 12 residues. The ends lost 5 bases at V and 10 bases at J; junction bases unmatched: 7. Germline V gives CDR1 MNHGY, CDR2 SAAAGT. CDR3 sequence reads: CASSADRRVYTF. The CDR3 DNA sequence: TGTGCCAGCAGTGCGGACAGGCGGGTCTACACCTTC.

This clone was seen more than once but under ten times. The rearrangement joins TRBV30 to TRBJ2-3; either TRBD1 or TRBD2 may fit D (6 bases each). V was cut by 2 bases and J by 6 bases, with 15 bases left in between. From germline, CDR1 is GTSNPN and CDR2 SVGIG (reference sequence). The CDR3 has 14 residues. The DNA of the CDR3 is TGTGCCTGGAGTCCCGGGGGCCCCGAGGATACGCAGTATTTT. Translated: CAWSPGGPEDTQYF.

The rearrangement links TRBV11-3 to TRBJ2-7, with 8 bases fitting TRBD2. The V and J ends lost 1 base and 1 base, in that order; junction bases with no gene match: 3. The CDR3 loop spans 15 amino acids. Germline CDR1 SGHNT, CDR2 YENEEA. Written as DNA, the CDR3 is TGTGCCAGCAGCTTAGTCAGCGGGAGATCCTACGAGCAGTACTTC. It yields the protein CASSLVSGRSYEQYF.